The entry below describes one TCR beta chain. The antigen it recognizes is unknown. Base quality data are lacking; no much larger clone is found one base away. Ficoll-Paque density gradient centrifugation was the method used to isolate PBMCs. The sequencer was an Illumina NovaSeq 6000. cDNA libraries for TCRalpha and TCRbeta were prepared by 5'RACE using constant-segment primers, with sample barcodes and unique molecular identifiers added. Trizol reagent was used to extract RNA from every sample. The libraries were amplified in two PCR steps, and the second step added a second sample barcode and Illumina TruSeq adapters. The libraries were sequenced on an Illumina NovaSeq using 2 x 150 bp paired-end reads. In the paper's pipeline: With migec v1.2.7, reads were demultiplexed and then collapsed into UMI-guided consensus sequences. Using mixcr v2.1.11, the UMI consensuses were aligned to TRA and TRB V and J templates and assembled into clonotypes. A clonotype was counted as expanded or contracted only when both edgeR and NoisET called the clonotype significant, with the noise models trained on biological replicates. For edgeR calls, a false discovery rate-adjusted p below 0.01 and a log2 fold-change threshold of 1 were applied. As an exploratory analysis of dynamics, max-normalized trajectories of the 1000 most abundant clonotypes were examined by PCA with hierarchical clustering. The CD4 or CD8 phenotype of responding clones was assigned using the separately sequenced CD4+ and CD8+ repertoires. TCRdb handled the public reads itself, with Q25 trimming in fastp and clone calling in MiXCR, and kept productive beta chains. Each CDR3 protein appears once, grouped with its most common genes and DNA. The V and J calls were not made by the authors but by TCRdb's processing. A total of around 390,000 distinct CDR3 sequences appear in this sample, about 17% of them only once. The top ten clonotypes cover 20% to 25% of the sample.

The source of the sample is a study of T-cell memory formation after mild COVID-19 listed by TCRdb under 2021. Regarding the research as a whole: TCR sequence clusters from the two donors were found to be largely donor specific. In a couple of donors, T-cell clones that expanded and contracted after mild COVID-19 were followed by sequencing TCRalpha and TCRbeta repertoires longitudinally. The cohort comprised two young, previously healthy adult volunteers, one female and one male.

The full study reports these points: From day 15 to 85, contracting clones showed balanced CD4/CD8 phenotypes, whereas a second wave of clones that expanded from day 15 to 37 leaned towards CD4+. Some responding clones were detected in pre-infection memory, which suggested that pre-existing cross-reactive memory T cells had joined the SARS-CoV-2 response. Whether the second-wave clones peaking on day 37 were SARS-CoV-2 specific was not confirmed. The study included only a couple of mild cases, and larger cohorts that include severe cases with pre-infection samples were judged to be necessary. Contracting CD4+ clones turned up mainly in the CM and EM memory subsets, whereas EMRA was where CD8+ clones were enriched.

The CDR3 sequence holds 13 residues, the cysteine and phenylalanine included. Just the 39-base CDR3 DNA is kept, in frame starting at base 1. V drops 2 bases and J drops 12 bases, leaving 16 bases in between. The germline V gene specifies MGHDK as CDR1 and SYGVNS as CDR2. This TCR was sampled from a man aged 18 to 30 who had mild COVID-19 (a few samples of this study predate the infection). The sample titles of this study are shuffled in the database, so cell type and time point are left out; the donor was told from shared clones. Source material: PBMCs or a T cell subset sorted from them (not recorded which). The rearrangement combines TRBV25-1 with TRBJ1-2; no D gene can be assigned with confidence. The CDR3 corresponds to CASSEIGQAPDTF. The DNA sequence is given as TGTGCCAGCAGTGAAATAGGGCAGGCCCCCGACACCTTC.